These T cell receptor beta chains were read from a single sample in a study of PD-1 blockade in classical Hodgkin lymphoma. Produced via immunoSEQ multiplex PCR; TCRdb's table is partial and in-frame only. The sample contains 20,000 to 25,000 clones, roughly nine tenths of which appear only once. The specimen sequenced was CD4+ T cells from blood. These receptors originate from a human donor with classical Hodgkin lymphoma. Each CDR3 is given with its conserved first and last residue. The order of the fields is V gene, D gene, clone size, J gene, CDR3 DNA, CDR3 protein. D genes are given only for firm matches. Rows give clone size only sometimes, using once, few, many, or a class for an expanded clone.

V: TRBV29-1; D: TRBD1; size: NA; J: TRBJ1-2; DNA: TGCAGCGTGGACAGGGGCCTGATAGCTAACTATGGCTACACCTTC; CDR3: CSVDRGLIANYGYTF
V: TRBV18; D: NA; size: NA; J: TRBJ2-3; DNA: TGTGCCAGCTCACCACTAACAGGGCAATCCCTCACAGATACGCAGTATTTT; CDR3: CASSPLTGQSLTDTQYF
V: TRBV5-1; D: NA; size: NA; J: TRBJ1-1; DNA: TGCGCCAGCAGCTTGGCGGGGGGGGACACTGAAGCTTTCTTT; CDR3: CASSLAGGDTEAFF
V: TRBV7-6; D: TRBD1; size: NA; J: TRBJ2-7; DNA: TGTGCCAGCAGCCCCGTTGCACCGGGACAGATTCACTACGAGCAGTACTTC; CDR3: CASSPVAPGQIHYEQYF
V: TRBV7-9; D: NA; size: NA; J: TRBJ2-3; DNA: TGTGCCAGCAGCTTAACGGACAGTACGCAGTATTTT; CDR3: CASSLTDSTQYF
V: TRBV19; D: NA; size: NA; J: TRBJ2-3; DNA: TGTGCCAGTAGTATAAGTGTCGGGTCTGTCGCAGATACGCAGTATTTT; CDR3: CASSISVGSVADTQYF
V: TRBV30; D: NA; size: NA; J: TRBJ1-5; DNA: TGTGCTGGGGGGACTTTGGGCAATCAGCCCCAGCATTTT; CDR3: CAGGTLGNQPQHF
V: TRBV20-1; D: NA; size: NA; J: TRBJ2-7; DNA: TGCAGTGCTAGAGGAGGAAGCGAGCAGTACTTC; CDR3: CSARGGSEQYF
V: TRBV29-1; D: NA; size: once; J: TRBJ2-5; DNA: TGCAGCGGGCAACCACCAGGCGAGACCCAGTACTTC; CDR3: CSGQPPGETQYF
V: TRBV6-5; D: TRBD1; size: NA; J: TRBJ2-3; DNA: TGTGCCAGCAGCTTCTACCGGGACAGTCACCGTTATTTT; CDR3: CASSFYRDSHRYF
V: TRBV30; D: NA; size: NA; J: TRBJ2-1; DNA: TGTGCCTGGAGTGTAAAGGGGGTTTCCTACAATGAGCAGTTCTTC; CDR3: CAWSVKGVSYNEQFF
V: TRBV7-2; D: TRBD2; size: NA; J: TRBJ2-2; DNA: TGTGCCAGCTGCCTAGCGGGGGCAGGGGAGCTGTTTTTT; CDR3: CASCLAGAGELFF
V: TRBV11-3; D: NA; size: NA; J: TRBJ2-3; DNA: TGTGCCAGCAGCTTAGCGGGTCGAGGGGGGCCGACCGGGGCAGATACGCAGTATTTT; CDR3: CASSLAGRGGPTGADTQYF
V: TRBV6-4; D: TRBD1; size: NA; J: TRBJ1-1; DNA: TGTGCCAGCAGGGCCCAGGGGGCCGTGAACACTGAAGCTTTCTTT; CDR3: CASRAQGAVNTEAFF
V: TRBV14; D: TRBD1; size: NA; J: TRBJ2-2; DNA: TGTGCCAGCAGCCCTAGGACAGGGGCCACCGGGGAGCTGTTTTTT; CDR3: CASSPRTGATGELFF
V: TRBV7-9; D: NA; size: NA; J: TRBJ1-6; DNA: TGTGCCAGCAGCCTGAATCAGAATTCACCCCTCCACTTT; CDR3: CASSLNQNSPLHF
V: TRBV6-1; D: TRBD1; size: NA; J: TRBJ1-5; DNA: TGTGCCAGCAGTGGTGGTACCGGGACAGCGAGCAATCAGCCCCAGCATTTT; CDR3: CASSGGTGTASNQPQHF
V: TRBV9; D: NA; size: NA; J: TRBJ2-6; DNA: TGTGCCAGCACCTTCTCAGGGTCTGGGGCCAACGTCCTGACTTTC; CDR3: CASTFSGSGANVLTF
V: TRBV4-3; D: TRBD2; size: NA; J: TRBJ2-1; DNA: TGCGCCAGCAGCCACCTCGAGGGGCGACTAGCGGGGGCCAATGAGCAGTTCTTC; CDR3: CASSHLEGRLAGANEQFF
V: TRBV6-5; D: NA; size: NA; J: TRBJ1-3; DNA: TGTGCCAGCAGTTACGCCCAAGTATCTGGAAACACCATATATTTT; CDR3: CASSYAQVSGNTIYF
V: TRBV11-3; D: NA; size: NA; J: TRBJ2-3; DNA: TGTGCCAGCAGCTTCGGGGGCCTCACAGATACGCAGTATTTT; CDR3: CASSFGGLTDTQYF
V: TRBV5-1; D: TRBD1; size: once; J: TRBJ1-3; DNA: TGCGCCAGCAGCTTGGGACAGGGTCGTGGAAACACCATATATTTT; CDR3: CASSLGQGRGNTIYF
V: TRBV6-5; D: TRBD2; size: NA; J: TRBJ2-5; DNA: TGTGCCAGCAGGAAGGGAGGGGAAGAGACCCAGTACTTC; CDR3: CASRKGGEETQYF
V: TRBV19; D: NA; size: NA; J: TRBJ2-5; DNA: TGTGCCAGTAGTATAAGCACCTTCCAAGAGACCCAGTACTTC; CDR3: CASSISTFQETQYF
V: TRBV28; D: NA; size: NA; J: TRBJ1-4; DNA: TGTGCCAGCAGTTCCTCTGAGGTGACTATTAATGAAAAACTGTTTTTT; CDR3: CASSSSEVTINEKLFF
V: TRBV21-1; D: NA; size: NA; J: TRBJ1-5; DNA: TGTGCCAGCAGCCCTCGACACAGGTTTCGCAATCAGCCCCAGCATTTT; CDR3: CASSPRHRFRNQPQHF
V: TRBV7-9; D: TRBD2; size: NA; J: TRBJ2-4; DNA: TGTGCCAGCAGCTTACCCCGGCCGTCTAGCGGCAAAAACATTCAGTACTTC; CDR3: CASSLPRPSSGKNIQYF
V: TRBV4-3; D: NA; size: once; J: TRBJ2-3; DNA: TGCGCCAGCAGCCCAGTAGTCTACCATACAGATACGCAGTATTTT; CDR3: CASSPVVYHTDTQYF
V: TRBV6-6; D: NA; size: NA; J: TRBJ1-3; DNA: TGTGCCGGCCGGTCTGGCGAAAACACCATATATTTT; CDR3: CAGRSGENTIYF
V: TRBV5-4; D: TRBD2; size: NA; J: TRBJ2-3; DNA: TGTGCCAGCAGCTACGTAGGGGGACTAGCTGCAGATACGCAGTATTTT; CDR3: CASSYVGGLAADTQYF
V: TRBV7-6; D: NA; size: NA; J: TRBJ2-2; DNA: TGTGCCAGCAGCTTATTAGATTTACGCAGGGAGAACACCGGGGAGCTGTTTTTT; CDR3: CASSLLDLRRENTGELFF
V: TRBV5-4; D: NA; size: NA; J: TRBJ2-3; DNA: TGTGCCAGCAGAGCTATGGGGTGGGATACGCAGTATTTT; CDR3: CASRAMGWDTQYF
V: TRBV28; D: NA; size: NA; J: TRBJ1-2; DNA: TGTGCCAGCAGATTCAGGGCCGTAAGAGGCTACACCTTC; CDR3: CASRFRAVRGYTF
V: TRBV11-1; D: TRBD1; size: NA; J: TRBJ2-2; DNA: TGTGCCAGCAGCTTACTGAGGACAGGGTCTTTTGCCGGGGAGCTGTTTTTT; CDR3: CASSLLRTGSFAGELFF
V: TRBV19; D: TRBD1; size: NA; J: TRBJ2-2; DNA: TGTGCCAGTAGTAGGAGGACAGGCCCCGGGGAGCTGTTTTTT; CDR3: CASSRRTGPGELFF
V: TRBV9; D: TRBD2; size: NA; J: TRBJ2-1; DNA: TGTGCCAGCAGCGAGACTAGCGGGAGCTACAATGAGCAGTTCTTC; CDR3: CASSETSGSYNEQFF
V: TRBV2; D: NA; size: NA; J: TRBJ1-4; DNA: TGTGCCAGCAGTGTTGGACTAACAACTAATGAAAAACTGTTTTTT; CDR3: CASSVGLTTNEKLFF
V: TRBV6-5; D: NA; size: NA; J: TRBJ1-2; DNA: TGTGCCAGCAGCCGGGACCCCATAAGAGGCTATGGCTACACCTTC; CDR3: CASSRDPIRGYGYTF
V: TRBV19; D: TRBD1; size: NA; J: TRBJ1-5; DNA: TGTGCCAGTACCCCCGGGACAGGGAGGCAGCCCCAGCATTTT; CDR3: CASTPGTGRQPQHF
V: TRBV7-8; D: TRBD2; size: once; J: TRBJ2-7; DNA: TGTGCCAGCAGCTTAGCCCTAGCGGGGGGGATCTACGAGCAGTACTTC; CDR3: CASSLALAGGIYEQYF
V: TRBV7-9; D: NA; size: few; J: TRBJ1-2; DNA: TGTGCCAGCAGCCCCGACCCTACCTATGGCTACACCTTC; CDR3: CASSPDPTYGYTF
V: TRBV7-2; D: NA; size: NA; J: TRBJ2-7; DNA: TGTGCCAGCAGCTTAGGAGGGCGCAGCGAGCAGTACTTC; CDR3: CASSLGGRSEQYF
V: TRBV5-1; D: NA; size: NA; J: TRBJ2-5; DNA: TGCGCCAGCAGCTTGGCAGGGATGGAGACCCAGTACTTC; CDR3: CASSLAGMETQYF
V: TRBV5-5; D: NA; size: NA; J: TRBJ2-1; DNA: TGTGCCAGCAGCCTCGGCCCAGGTTGGCAGTTCTTC; CDR3: CASSLGPGWQFF
V: TRBV5-6; D: NA; size: NA; J: TRBJ1-4; DNA: TGTGCCAGCAGCTTGAGGCAGCTCGGAGGAACTAATGAAAAACTGTTTTTT; CDR3: CASSLRQLGGTNEKLFF
V: TRBV19; D: NA; size: NA; J: TRBJ2-7; DNA: TGTGCCAGTAGCCCCGGGAAGGGTTACGAGCAGTACTTC; CDR3: CASSPGKGYEQYF
V: TRBV28; D: NA; size: NA; J: TRBJ2-5; DNA: TGTGCCAGCAGTTTTAGGGACTTTAGGTTCCAAGAGACCCAGTACTTC; CDR3: CASSFRDFRFQETQYF
V: TRBV4-1; D: NA; size: NA; J: TRBJ1-6; DNA: TGCGCCAGCAGCCAACTGTTACCTTCACCCCTCCACTTT; CDR3: CASSQLLPSPLHF
V: TRBV4-3; D: NA; size: NA; J: TRBJ2-3; DNA: TGCGCCAGCAGCCATCTCGACAGTACAGATACGCAGTATTTT; CDR3: CASSHLDSTDTQYF
V: TRBV6-1; D: TRBD1; size: NA; J: TRBJ1-5; DNA: TGTGCCAGCAGTGAATACGTGACAGGGGTCAATCAGCCCCAGCATTTT; CDR3: CASSEYVTGVNQPQHF
V: TRBV10-2; D: NA; size: NA; J: TRBJ1-1; DNA: TGCGCCAGCAGTGAGAGGGTGGACACTGAAGCTTTCTTT; CDR3: CASSERVDTEAFF
V: TRBV6-6; D: NA; size: NA; J: TRBJ1-4; DNA: TGTGCCAGCAGTTACCCCGACCCCGCAACTAATGAAAAACTGTTTTTT; CDR3: CASSYPDPATNEKLFF
V: TRBV7-2; D: NA; size: NA; J: TRBJ1-6; DNA: TGTGCCAGCAGCTTAGCGCTTAGTTCCGGATCACCCCTCCACTTT; CDR3: CASSLALSSGSPLHF
V: TRBV7-7; D: NA; size: once; J: TRBJ2-3; DNA: TGTGCCAGCAGCCCCTACAGGGTCGGCACAGAGGCGCAGTATTTT; CDR3: CASSPYRVGTEAQYF
V: TRBV7-8; D: NA; size: NA; J: TRBJ2-5; DNA: TGTGCCTCTCGCCGGGAGACCCAGTACTTC; CDR3: CASRRETQYF
V: TRBV28; D: NA; size: few; J: TRBJ1-6; DNA: TGTGCCAGCATGGGGAATTCACCCCTCCACTTT; CDR3: CASMGNSPLHF
V: TRBV27; D: TRBD1; size: NA; J: TRBJ2-7; DNA: TGTGCCAGCGCGAACAGGGGGCTTAGAGACGAGCAGTACTTC; CDR3: CASANRGLRDEQYF
V: TRBV5-1; D: TRBD2; size: NA; J: TRBJ2-7; DNA: TGCGCCAGCAGCTGGGATCGGGGGGGCCCCCAGTACTTC; CDR3: CASSWDRGGPQYF
V: TRBV27; D: NA; size: NA; J: TRBJ1-2; DNA: TGTGCCAGCAGTTTGAACGGGGACTATGGCTACACCTTC; CDR3: CASSLNGDYGYTF
V: TRBV6-1; D: TRBD1; size: NA; J: TRBJ1-5; DNA: TGTGCCAGCAGTGAGCGTGACAGGGAGGGCAATCAGCCCCAGCATTTT; CDR3: CASSERDREGNQPQHF